The TCR beta chain described here comes from a study of somatic mutations in cytotoxic T cells in rheumatoid arthritis. Study at large: Each patient's diagnosis was followed right away by a blood draw (about 30 ml EDTA), before any treatment. Sorting by flow gave nearly 100% purity for some V beta antibody-stained T-cell populations, including V beta1+ cells sequenced for TCRB.

Study-wide results and limits: CD8+ T cells showed clonality that did not differ significantly between patients with rheumatoid arthritis and age-matched healthy controls.

The method was immunoSEQ multiplex PCR; TCRdb's version includes in-frame clones alone and lacks a portion of them. The table includes under 20,000 clones, over 60% detected once. The CDR3 sequence is 18 residues long. The V end lost 5 bases, the J end lost 10 bases, and 31 bases lay between the germline ends. The germline V gene has CDR1 MNHEY and CDR2 SMNVEV (reference sequence). Comments on this clone: Its antigen remains unknown.

The chain is built from TRBV27 and TRBJ2-3; D is possibly TRBD2 (6 bases). The receptor was isolated from an adult with rheumatoid arthritis. Sequencing was carried out using CD8+ T cells sorted from blood. The CDR3 is CASSPLISGLVPSGAQYF. The CDR3 bases are TGTGCCAGCAGTCCGTTAATCTCGGGACTCGTTCCCTCAGGAGCGCAGTATTTT.